These T cell receptor beta chains were read from a single sample in a study of blood T cell repertoires in COVID-19. Profiled with immunoSEQ multiplex PCR; TCRdb holds only in-frame clones, not every one. The sample has 65,000 to 85,000 clones; 75% to 90% are singletons. Sequencing was performed on peripheral blood. The source of these receptors is a man aged 45-60 years with acute or convalescent COVID-19. CDR3s include the opening cysteine and the closing phenylalanine or tryptophan. D genes are given only for firm matches. A row's size may be missing; if present it is once, few, many or a size class.

>TRBJ1-2|NA|TRBV12-3/TRBV12-4|NA
TGTGCCAGCAGCGTTAGGAGCTATGGCTACACCTTC
CASSVRSYGYTF
>TRBJ2-2|NA|TRBV2|NA
TGTGCCAGTTCGAGGAGCCCTAACACCGGGGAGCTGTTTTTT
CASSRSPNTGELFF
>TRBJ1-1|once|TRBV7-7|NA
TGTGCTAGCAGCTTAGGGTCCGGCACTGAAGCTTTCTTT
CASSLGSGTEAFF
>TRBJ1-6|NA|TRBV4-3|NA
TGCGCCAGCAGCCAAGAGCTCAGTCTGGCTTCACCCCTCCACTTT
CASSQELSLASPLHF
>TRBJ2-2|NA|TRBV4-3|NA
TGCGCCAGCAGCCTCCGAACGCCGGGGGAAACGAACACCGGGGAGCTGTTTTTT
CASSLRTPGETNTGELFF
>TRBJ1-5|NA|TRBV19|NA
TGTGCCAGTAGTATAGACGTTTCGGTCTATCAGCCCCAGCATTTT
CASSIDVSVYQPQHF
>TRBJ2-3|NA|TRBV7-7|NA
TGTGCCAGCAGCCGCCGCCAGGGGGATACGCAGTATTTT
CASSRRQGDTQYF
>TRBJ2-7|NA|TRBV6-5|TRBD1
TGTGCCACAACAACGGACAGGGGGCTAATATACGAGCAGTACTTC
CATTTDRGLIYEQYF
>TRBJ1-3|NA|TRBV7-8|TRBD1
TGTGCCAGCAGCTTACTGGGTGGGACAGATATTTACCTCTCTGGAAACACCATATATTTT
CASSLLGGTDIYLSGNTIYF
>TRBJ1-2|NA|TRBV28|TRBD1
TGTGCCAGCCGGAGTGGGACAGGGGGAGGAATGTCCTATGGCTACACCTTC
CASRSGTGGGMSYGYTF
>TRBJ2-1|NA|TRBV24-1|TRBD2
TGTGCCACCAGTGATTTCGCGGGAGGGCCTAATGAGCAGTTCTTC
CATSDFAGGPNEQFF
>TRBJ1-1|NA|TRBV27|TRBD1
TGTGCCAGCGGCGGACAGGGAGCCACTGAAGCTTTCTTT
CASGGQGATEAFF
>TRBJ2-3|NA|TRBV7-6|NA
TGTGCCAGCAGCTTATCAGGGTCAGATACGCAGTATTTT
CASSLSGSDTQYF
>TRBJ2-1|NA|TRBV4-3|NA
TGCGCCAGCAGCCCAGCGGTGGGGGGTACCATGAATGAGCAGTTCTTC
CASSPAVGGTMNEQFF
>TRBJ2-2|once|TRBV28|NA
TGTGCCAGCAGTTTAGGGGCCAGATTCAAACTAACGAACACCGGGGAGCTGTTTTTT
CASSLGARFKLTNTGELFF
>TRBJ2-5|NA|TRBV7-2|TRBD2
TGTGCCAGCAGCTTGAGCGGGAGAGGAGAGACCCAGTACTTC
CASSLSGRGETQYF
>TRBJ1-5|NA|TRBV6-5|TRBD1
TGTGCCAGCACCCACAGGGGGGGACAGCCCCAGCATTTT
CASTHRGGQPQHF
>TRBJ1-4|NA|TRBV4-3|TRBD1
TGCGCCAGCAGCCAAGACCCCCCGGGACAGGGTGGAGAAAAACTGTTTTTT
CASSQDPPGQGGEKLFF
>TRBJ2-7|NA|TRBV27|NA
TGTGCCAGCAGTGACCCAGGGAAGGGGGCCTACGAGCAGTACTTC
CASSDPGKGAYEQYF
>TRBJ2-5|NA|TRBV19|NA
TGTGCCAGTAGTATATCTGGCGGGATTAAGACCCAGTACTTC
CASSISGGIKTQYF
>TRBJ2-1|NA|TRBV18|TRBD2
TGTGCCAGCTCACGACCGGGACTAGCGGTCAATGAGCAGTTCTTC
CASSRPGLAVNEQFF
>TRBJ1-6|many|TRBV7-6|TRBD1
TGTGCCAGCAGTCCAGCGGCCACAGGGGGTATTTCACCCCTCCACTTT
CASSPAATGGISPLHF
>TRBJ1-1|NA|TRBV19|TRBD1
TGTGCCAGTAGTATCCGACAGGGGTACACTGAAGCTTTCTTT
CASSIRQGYTEAFF
>TRBJ2-2|NA|TRBV9|TRBD2
TGTGCCCGCAGCCGTGGACTAGCGGGGAGGGGGGACGGGGAGCTGTTTTTT
CARSRGLAGRGDGELFF
>TRBJ2-3|NA|TRBV9|TRBD1
TGTGCCAGCAGCAGCCGGGACAGCCTAGCCTCTAGCACAGATACGCAGTATTTT
CASSSRDSLASSTDTQYF
>TRBJ1-3|NA|TRBV14|TRBD1
TGTGCCAGCAGCCCGACCGGGACAGGGACTCGAAACACCATATATTTT
CASSPTGTGTRNTIYF
>TRBJ2-7|once|TRBV4-2|TRBD1
TGTGCCAGCAACAAGGGGCAGGGGGCTTCCTACGAGCAGTACTTC
CASNKGQGASYEQYF
>TRBJ2-5|NA|TRBV18|TRBD2
TGTGCCAGCTCACCACCGGGTTCGACTAGCGGTAAGTACCAAGAGACCCAGTACTTC
CASSPPGSTSGKYQETQYF
>TRBJ1-5|NA|TRBV6-5|TRBD1
TGTGCCAGCCGGGACAGGAAATATAGCAATCAGCCCCAGCATTTT
CASRDRKYSNQPQHF
>TRBJ2-2|NA|TRBV5-6|TRBD2
TGTGCCAGCAGCAGGGTTTCTGTGGGGGGGACCACCGGGGAGCTGTTTTTT
CASSRVSVGGTTGELFF
>TRBJ1-2|few|TRBV5-4|NA
TGTGCCAGCAGCTTGGACAGAAACTATGGCTACACCTTC
CASSLDRNYGYTF
>TRBJ1-6|NA|TRBV14|NA
TGTGCCAGCAGCCAAGGGCAGGGGTTGAATTCACCCCTCCACTTT
CASSQGQGLNSPLHF
>TRBJ2-7|NA|TRBV5-1|TRBD1
TGCGCCAGCAGACCGAGGACAGGAGACTACGAGCAGTACTTC
CASRPRTGDYEQYF
>TRBJ2-1|NA|TRBV30|TRBD2
TGTGCCTGGGGATCGGGACTAGCGGGGTACAATGAGCAGTTCTTC
CAWGSGLAGYNEQFF
>TRBJ2-3|NA|TRBV10-3|NA
TGTGCCATCAGTGGTGGCGGTACAGATACGCAGTATTTT
CAISGGGTDTQYF
>TRBJ1-1|NA|TRBV7-9|NA
TGTGCCAGCAGCTCGTACAGGGAGAACACTGAAGCTTTCTTT
CASSSYRENTEAFF
>TRBJ2-2|NA|TRBV29-1|TRBD1
TGCAGCGCCAACAGGGGGTCCACCGGGGAGCTGTTTTTT
CSANRGSTGELFF
>TRBJ2-5|NA|TRBV19|NA
TGTGCCAGTAGTATGTCTAACCAAGAGACCCAGTACTTC
CASSMSNQETQYF
>TRBJ2-1|NA|TRBV9|NA
TGTGCCAGCAGCGTAGGTGGCGCGAGAGGTGAGCAGTTCTTC
CASSVGGARGEQFF
>TRBJ1-2|NA|TRBV9|TRBD1
TGTGCCAGCAGCGTTGATCAGACAGGGGGATTAGGCTACACCTTC
CASSVDQTGGLGYTF
>TRBJ2-1|NA|TRBV9|TRBD2
TGTGCCAGCAGCCCAAGACTGGCTAGCGGGATGCAAAATGAGCAGTTCTTC
CASSPRLASGMQNEQFF
>TRBJ2-5|NA|TRBV18|TRBD2
TGTGCCAGCTCACTTACTAGCGGACAAGAGACCCAGTACTTC
CASSLTSGQETQYF
>TRBJ2-3|NA|TRBV19|NA
TGTGCCAGTAGCGGAAATGCGGCTAGCACAGATACGCAGTATTTT
CASSGNAASTDTQYF